This TCR beta chain was captured in a study of graft-versus-host responses after intestinal transplantation. Study as a whole: Anti-thymocyte globulin induction was given to all recipients, followed by tacrolimus and steroids for about 3 years.

Concerning this clone: The antigen is unknown.

This table comes from immunoSEQ multiplex PCR, and its TCRdb copy is limited to in-frame clones, with some not included. This table holds over 70,000 clones, approximately 96% found once. Trimming shortened V by 2 bases and J by 6 bases, and 6 bases separated the two germline ends. The CDR3 runs to 11 residues. From germline, CDR1 is SGHDT and CDR2 YYEEEE. Broader study findings: Marrow from the recipient contained GvH clones, some of which had appeared first in ileum or blood.

The chain joins TRBV5-6 to TRBJ2-7; no reliable D call. This clonotype was obtained from a human donor who received an intestinal transplant. The input for sequencing was unstimulated CD8+ T cells sorted from spleen or lymph node cells, taken before intestinal transplant. This chain's CDR3 is CASSFGTEQYF. In DNA form, the CDR3 reads TGTGCCAGCAGCTTCGGCACCGAGCAGTACTTC.